The entry below describes one T cell receptor beta chain. It lacks a known antigen. Within one base of it there is no much larger clone, and no base qualities were kept. Patient enrollment in ICON started in the first half of 2016, and the final patient was enrolled in September 2018. A subcohort of roughly 71 patients provided fresh tumor and matched uninvolved tissue for in-depth immune analyses, with TCR sequencing among those analyses. DNA for TCR sequencing was isolated from bulk tissue, and no cell sorting was done. This entry belongs to a study of tumor-infiltrating lymphocytes in localized non-small cell lung cancer (dated by TCRdb to the early 2020s). General notes on the study: Patients whose samples were collected after neoadjuvant chemotherapy, as well as both smokers and never-smokers and several histologies, were included in the cohort. From each patient came resected tumor tissue plus uninvolved lung tissue from that same patient, and the uninvolved lung tissue was described as non-adjacent to the tumor. TCR sequencing was one of several integrated assays, alongside flow cytometry, multiplex immunofluorescence, RNA-seq, exome sequencing and proteomics, applied to the same patients. The overall ICON cohort was composed of around 150 surgical patients with localized non-small cell lung cancer whose tumors were resected. A total of around 50 patients were part of the paired comparison of immunoSEQ T-cell fraction between tumor and uninvolved lung.

The research as a whole found: Assay coverage differed among patients according to how much tissue was available, so only a subset of the cohort had TCR sequencing. Tumor T-cell fraction from TCR sequencing was not associated with recurrence-free survival (p = 0.61). Because different pieces of the same tissue were used for different assays, technical variation could not be separated from intratumor heterogeneity. The TCR-derived T-cell fraction showed no difference between the flow cytometry-defined immunotypes IM1 (good prognosis) and IM2 (poor prognosis). Higher T cell infiltration in tumors than in uninvolved lung tissue was supported by TCRbeta sequencing, consistent with immunofluorescence CD3 counts.

TCR sequencing with the immunoSEQ assay provided the T-cell fraction in tumor and uninvolved lung tissue. Regarding the original processing steps: For survival analysis, patients were divided into high (upper tertile) and low (lower two tertiles) T-cell fraction groups, which were compared by log-rank test. Paired tumor versus uninvolved lung differences in T-cell fraction were tested with a signed-rank test. Here the immuneACCESS table is served through TCRdb, limited to in-frame sequences with V and J called. Missing clones are a known gap in these copies; in checked studies unresolved V genes cover under half, and the rest lacks a known reason. That table gives V, J and clone size, and the DNA gave D and trimming. The sample table lists 15,000 to 20,000 clones, around 72% of them with a count of one. Roughly 5% of the sample lies in the top ten. Reading from cysteine to phenylalanine, the CDR3 counts 15 amino acids. Only CDR3 DNA remains: 45 bases, in frame from the first base. Trimming removed 3 bases from V and 7 bases from J; the gene matches leave 9 bases unexplained. CDR1 and CDR2 are drawn from the germline V gene: SGHAT, FQNNGV.

Sequencing input: lung tumor tissue. The receptor's source is a human donor with non-small cell lung cancer. The chain joins TRBV11-2 to TRBJ1-1, with 9 middle bases fitting TRBD1. The sequenced DNA is TGTGCCAGCAGCTTCCTCCGGACAGGGGAGGATGAAGCTTTCTTT. The resulting protein is CASSFLRTGEDEAFF.